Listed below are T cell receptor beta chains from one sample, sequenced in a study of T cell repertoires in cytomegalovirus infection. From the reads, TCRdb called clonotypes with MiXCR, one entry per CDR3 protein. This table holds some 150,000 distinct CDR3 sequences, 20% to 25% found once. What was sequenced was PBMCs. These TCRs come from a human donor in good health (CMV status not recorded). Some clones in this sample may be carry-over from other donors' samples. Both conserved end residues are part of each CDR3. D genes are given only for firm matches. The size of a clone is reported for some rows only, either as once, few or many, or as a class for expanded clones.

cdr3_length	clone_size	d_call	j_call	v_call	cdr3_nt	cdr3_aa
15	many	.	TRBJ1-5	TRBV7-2	TGTGCCAGTGGTGCGGGGCAGCTACTCAATCAGCCCCAGCATTTT	CASGAGQLLNQPQHF
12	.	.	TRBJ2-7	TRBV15	TGTGCCACCAGCAGCGATTTCTACGAGCAGTACTTC	CATSSDFYEQYF
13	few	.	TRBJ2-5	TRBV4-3	TGCGCCAGCAGCCAAGATCAAATGGAGACCCAGTACTTC	CASSQDQMETQYF
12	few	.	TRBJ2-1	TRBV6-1	TGTGCCAGCAGGAGGGGGGGAGATGAGCAGTTCTTC	CASRRGGDEQFF
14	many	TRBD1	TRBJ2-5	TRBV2	TGTGCCAGCAGTCCGGGACAGGGGCAAGAGACCCAGTACTTC	CASSPGQGQETQYF
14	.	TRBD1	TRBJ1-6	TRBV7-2	TGTGCCAGCAGCCCCCAGGGGGCGCCGGCACCCCTCCACTTT	CASSPQGAPAPLHF
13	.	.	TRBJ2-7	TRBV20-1	TGCAGTGCTGGTCGGATTAGCTCCTACGAGCAGTACTTC	CSAGRISSYEQYF
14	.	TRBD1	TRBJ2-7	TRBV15	TGTGCCACCAGCAGTGGGACAGTAGCATACGAGCAGTACTTC	CATSSGTVAYEQYF
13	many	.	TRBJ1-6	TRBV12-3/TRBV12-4	TGTGCCAGCGGCCAGGGTTATAATTCACCCCTCCACTTT	CASGQGYNSPLHF
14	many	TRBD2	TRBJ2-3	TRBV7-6	TGTGCCAGCAGCTCCCCCGGGGGGGCAGATACGCAGTATTTT	CASSSPGGADTQYF